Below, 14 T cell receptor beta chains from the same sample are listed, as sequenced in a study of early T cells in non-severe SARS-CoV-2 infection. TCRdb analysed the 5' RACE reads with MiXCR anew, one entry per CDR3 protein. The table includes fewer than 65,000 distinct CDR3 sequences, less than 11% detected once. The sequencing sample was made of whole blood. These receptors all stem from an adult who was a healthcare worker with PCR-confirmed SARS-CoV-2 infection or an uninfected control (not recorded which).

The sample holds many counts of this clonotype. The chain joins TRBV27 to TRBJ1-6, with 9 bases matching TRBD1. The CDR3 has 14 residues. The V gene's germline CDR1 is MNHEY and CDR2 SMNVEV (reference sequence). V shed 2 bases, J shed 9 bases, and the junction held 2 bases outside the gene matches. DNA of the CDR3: TGTGCCAGCAGTTTAACAGGGGGCAGTTCACCCCTCCACTTT. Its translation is CASSLTGGSSPLHF.

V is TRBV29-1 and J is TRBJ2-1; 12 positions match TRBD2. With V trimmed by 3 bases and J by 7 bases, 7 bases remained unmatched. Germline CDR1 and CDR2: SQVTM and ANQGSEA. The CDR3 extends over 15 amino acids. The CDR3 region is CSVDPTSGRGNEQFF. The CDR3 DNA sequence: TGCAGCGTTGACCCGACTAGCGGGAGAGGTAATGAGCAGTTCTTC.

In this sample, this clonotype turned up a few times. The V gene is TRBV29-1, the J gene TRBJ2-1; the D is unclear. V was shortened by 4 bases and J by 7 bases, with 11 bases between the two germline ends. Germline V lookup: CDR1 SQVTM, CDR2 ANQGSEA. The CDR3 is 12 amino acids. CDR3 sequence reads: CSVGAGGNEQFF. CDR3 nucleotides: TGCAGCGTTGGGGCAGGTGGAAATGAGCAGTTCTTC.

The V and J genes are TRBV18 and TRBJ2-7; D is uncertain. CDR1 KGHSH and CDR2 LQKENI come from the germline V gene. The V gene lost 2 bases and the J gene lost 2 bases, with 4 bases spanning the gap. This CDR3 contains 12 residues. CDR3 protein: CASSPETYEQYF. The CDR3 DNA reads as TGTGCCAGCTCACCAGAAACCTACGAGCAGTACTTC.

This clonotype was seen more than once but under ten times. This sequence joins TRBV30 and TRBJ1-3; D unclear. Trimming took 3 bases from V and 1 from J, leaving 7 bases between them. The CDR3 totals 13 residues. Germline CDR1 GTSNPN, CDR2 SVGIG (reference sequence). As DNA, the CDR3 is TGTGCCTGGAGCACTAATTCTGGAAACACCATATATTTT. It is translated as CAWSTNSGNTIYF.

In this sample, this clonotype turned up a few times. In nucleotides, the CDR3 is TGCAGTGCTAGAGATTCGAAGGGTCCGTCCTACGAGCAGTACTTC. Protein product: CSARDSKGPSYEQYF. The V gene is TRBV20-1, the J gene TRBJ2-7; D is uncertain. This CDR3 has 15 residues. Germline lookup yields CDR1 DFQATT and CDR2 SNEGSKA (reference sequence). The V and J ends lost 0 bases and 1 base respectively, with 13 bases between them.

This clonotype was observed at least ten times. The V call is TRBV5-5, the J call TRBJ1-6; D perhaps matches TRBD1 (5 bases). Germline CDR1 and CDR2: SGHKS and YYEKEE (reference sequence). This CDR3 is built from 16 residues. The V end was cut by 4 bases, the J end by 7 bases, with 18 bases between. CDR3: CASSMSPGTGNSPLHF. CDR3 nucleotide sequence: TGTGCCAGCAGCATGTCTCCTGGGACGGGAAATTCACCCCTCCACTTT.

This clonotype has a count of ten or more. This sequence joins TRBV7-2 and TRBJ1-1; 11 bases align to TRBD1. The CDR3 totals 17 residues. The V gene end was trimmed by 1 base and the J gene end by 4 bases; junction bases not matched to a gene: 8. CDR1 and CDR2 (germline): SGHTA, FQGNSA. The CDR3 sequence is CASSLEFRGTGGTEAFF. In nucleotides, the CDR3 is TGTGCCAGCAGCTTAGAGTTTAGGGGGACAGGGGGCACTGAAGCTTTCTTT.

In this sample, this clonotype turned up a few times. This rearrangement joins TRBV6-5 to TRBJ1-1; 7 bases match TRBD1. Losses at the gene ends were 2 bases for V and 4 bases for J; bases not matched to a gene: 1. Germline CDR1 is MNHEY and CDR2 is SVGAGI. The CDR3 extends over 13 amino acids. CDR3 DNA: TGTGCCAGCAGTTACAGGGGGCCCACTGAAGCTTTCTTT. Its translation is CASSYRGPTEAFF.

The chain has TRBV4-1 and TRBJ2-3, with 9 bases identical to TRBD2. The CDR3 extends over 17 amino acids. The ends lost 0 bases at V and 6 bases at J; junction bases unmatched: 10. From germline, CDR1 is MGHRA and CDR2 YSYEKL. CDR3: CASSQDRRGGRADTQYF. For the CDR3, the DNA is TGCGCCAGCAGCCAAGATCGAAGGGGCGGGAGGGCGGATACGCAGTATTTT.

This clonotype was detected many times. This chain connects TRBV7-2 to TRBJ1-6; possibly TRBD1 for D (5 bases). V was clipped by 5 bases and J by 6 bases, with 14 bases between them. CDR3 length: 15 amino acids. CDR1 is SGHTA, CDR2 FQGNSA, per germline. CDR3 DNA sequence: TGTGCCAGCAGCCCATGGGGGTTAGGTAATTCACCCCTCCACTTT. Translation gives CASSPWGLGNSPLHF.

This CDR3 is CASSQGSPLHF. As DNA, the CDR3 is TGTGCCAGCAGCCAAGGTTCACCCCTCCACTTT. The chain is built from TRBV3-1 and TRBJ1-6, with D unresolved. Trimming left V 1 base short and J 9 bases short, with 1 base between. The CDR3 contains 11 residues. Germline-derived CDR1 and CDR2 are LGHDT and YNNKEL (reference sequence).

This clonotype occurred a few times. As DNA, the CDR3 is TGTGCCAGTAGTATGGAAATAGCGGGGGGCCTCTACGAGCAGTACTTC. This translates into CASSMEIAGGLYEQYF. This chain uses TRBV19 with TRBJ2-7, with TRBD2 matching over 10 bases. The germline V gene encodes CDR1 LNHDA and CDR2 SQIVND (reference sequence). V trimming: 3 bases; J trimming: 3 bases; junction bases outside the gene matches: 8. The CDR3 covers 16 residues.

The chain's CDR3 is CSAFRDRANEQFF. CDR3 bases: TGCAGTGCCTTCAGGGACAGGGCTAATGAGCAGTTCTTC. This chain joins TRBV20-1 and TRBJ2-1; 9 bases match TRBD1. The germline V gene encodes CDR1 DFQATT and CDR2 SNEGSKA (reference sequence). This CDR3 spans 13 amino acids. Trimming at V came to 6 bases and at J to 7 bases, leaving 7 bases not matched to a gene.